The count of the clone carrying this T cell receptor beta chain is one. This entry belongs to a study of blood T cell repertoires in COVID-19. For the study at large: Samples of COVID-19 (acute and convalescent) were obtained from the United States, Italy and Spain. The analysed material was cDNA or gDNA that came from T cells, B-cell-depleted T cells, or PBMCs.

V lost 3 bases to trimming and J lost 0 bases; unmatched junction nucleotides: 5. CDR1 is SGHTA and CDR2 is FQGNSA in the germline V gene. The CDR3 spans 17 residues. Libraries were prepared by immunoSEQ multiplex PCR; TCRdb keeps only in-frame clonotypes and omits some of them. The sample lists some 490,000 clones; more than 85% were seen once. V is TRBV7-2 and J is TRBJ2-1; 10 nucleotides match TRBD2. Sequencing was done on a sample of PBMCs or T cells enriched from blood (not recorded which). This sequence originates from a woman aged 55-69 years who had recovered from COVID-19. CDR3 coding DNA: TGTGCCAGCAGCTTTGGGCCTAGCGGGAGCTCCTACAATGAGCAGTTCTTC. Translation: CASSFGPSGSSYNEQFF.